These 4 T cell receptor beta chains share one sample of origin, sequenced in a study of human T cells and chemical hapten exposure. Time point indicated: patch test 2, 6 weeks after DPC sensitization. Stated treatment: therapeutic diphenylcyclopropenone sensitization with weekly scalp DPC. TCRdb re-analysed the RACE reads in MiXCR, keeping a single row per CDR3 protein. The sample has 65,000 to 95,000 distinct CDR3 sequences; more than 6.5% are singletons. The sequences come from whole blood, collected in connection with sensitization to the hapten diphenylcyclopropenone (DPC). The receptors come from a woman aged 25 to 45 with alopecia areata. Some clones in this sample may be carry-over from other donors' samples.

This clonotype was picked up one time. The chain's CDR3 is CASSFGGAGEKLFF. CDR3 bases: TGTGCCAGCAGTTTTGGAGGGGCGGGTGAAAAACTGTTTTTT. J is TRBJ1-4 and V is TRBV11-2; TRBD1 is a possible D gene (5 bases). Trimming shortened V by 6 bases and J by 7 bases, and 15 bases separated the two germline ends. CDR1 is SGHAT and CDR2 is FQNNGV in the germline V gene. CDR3 length: 14 residues. The full variable domain, in which reference TRBV11-2 and TRBJ1-4 provide the parts outside the CDR3, is EAGVAQSPRYKIIEKRQSVAFWCNPISGHATLYWYQQILGQGPKLLIQFQNNGVVDDSQLPKDRFSAERLKGVDSTLKIQPAKLEDSAVYLCASSFGGAGEKLFFGSGTQLSVL.

The table lists this clonotype with many counts. The rearrangement uses TRBV27 and TRBJ2-3, with D uncertain. Trimming removed 3 bases at V and 1 base at J, with 8 bases between. The CDR3 is 14 amino acids. The germline V gene has CDR1 MNHEY and CDR2 SMNVEV (reference sequence). In nucleotides, the CDR3 is TGTGCCAGCAGTTTCTTGACGGGCACAGATACGCAGTATTTT. Encoded protein: CASSFLTGTDTQYF.

CDR3 amino acids: CSADRGMNTEAFF. In DNA form, the CDR3 reads TGCAGCGCTGACAGGGGTATGAACACTGAAGCTTTCTTT. The chain recombines TRBV29-1 with TRBJ1-1, with 8 positions matching TRBD1. J was trimmed by 0 bases and V by 7 bases; bases with no gene match: 4. In germline, CDR1 is SQVTM, CDR2 ANQGSEA. CDR3 length: 13 residues.

This clonotype was seen at least ten times. The rearrangement uses TRBV27 and TRBJ1-1; 7 bases are shared with TRBD1. The junction had 9 bases not matched to a gene; V was cut back by 3 bases and J by 8 bases. The CDR3 has 14 amino acids. The V gene's germline CDR1 is MNHEY and CDR2 SMNVEV (reference sequence). CDR3 sequence (DNA): TGTGCCAGCAGTTTTGGGCAGGGGGTTATCGAAGCTTTCTTT. This encodes CASSFGQGVIEAFF.